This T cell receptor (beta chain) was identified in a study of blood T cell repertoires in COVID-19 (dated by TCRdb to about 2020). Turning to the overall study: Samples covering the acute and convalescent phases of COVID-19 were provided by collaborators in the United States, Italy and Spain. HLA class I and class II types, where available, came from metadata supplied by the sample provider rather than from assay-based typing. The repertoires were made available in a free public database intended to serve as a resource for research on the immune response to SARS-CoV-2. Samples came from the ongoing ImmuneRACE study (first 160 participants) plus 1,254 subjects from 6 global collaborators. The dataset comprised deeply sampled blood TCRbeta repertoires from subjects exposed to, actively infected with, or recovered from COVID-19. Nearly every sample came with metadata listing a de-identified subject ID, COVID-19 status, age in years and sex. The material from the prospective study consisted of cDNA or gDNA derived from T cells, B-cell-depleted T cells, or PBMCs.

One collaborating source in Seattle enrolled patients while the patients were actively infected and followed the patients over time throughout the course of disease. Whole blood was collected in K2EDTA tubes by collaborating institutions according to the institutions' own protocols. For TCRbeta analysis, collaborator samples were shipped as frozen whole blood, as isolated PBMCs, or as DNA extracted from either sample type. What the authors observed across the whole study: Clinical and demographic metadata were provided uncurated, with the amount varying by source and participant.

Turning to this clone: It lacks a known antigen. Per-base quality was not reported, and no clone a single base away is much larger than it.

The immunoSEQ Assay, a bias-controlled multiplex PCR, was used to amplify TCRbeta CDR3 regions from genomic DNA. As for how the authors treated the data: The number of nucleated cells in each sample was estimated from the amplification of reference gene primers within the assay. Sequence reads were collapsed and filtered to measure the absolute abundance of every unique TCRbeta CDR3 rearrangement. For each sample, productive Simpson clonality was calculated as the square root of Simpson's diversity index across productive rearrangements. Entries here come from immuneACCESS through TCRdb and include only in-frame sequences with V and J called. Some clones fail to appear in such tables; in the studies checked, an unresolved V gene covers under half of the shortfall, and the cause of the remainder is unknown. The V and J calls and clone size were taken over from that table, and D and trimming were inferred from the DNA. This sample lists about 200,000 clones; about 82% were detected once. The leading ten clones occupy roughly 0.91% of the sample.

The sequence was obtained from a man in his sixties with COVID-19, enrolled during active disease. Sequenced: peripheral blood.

CDR3 sequence: CSVEEERGTEAFF. The nucleotides are TGCAGCGTTGAAGAAGAGCGGGGGACTGAAGCTTTCTTT. The chain is made from TRBV29-1 and TRBJ1-1; possibly the D gene is TRBD1, per 5 matching bases. At the junction V is shortened by 0 bases and J by 5 bases, with 10 bases in between. CDR1 and CDR2, per the germline V gene, are SQVTM and ANQGSEA. The CDR3 spans 13 residues, from the cysteine through the phenylalanine. The sequence is cut down to CDR3 DNA, 39 bases in frame from base 1.